Below, 2 T cell receptor beta chains from the same sample are listed, as sequenced in a study of blood T cell repertoires in COVID-19. Profiling relied on immunoSEQ multiplex PCR, and the TCRdb table lists in-frame clones only, not all of them. The sample contains 100,000 to 150,000 clones, approximately 71% of which appear only once. Sequencing input: peripheral blood. These receptor sequences come from a woman in her 70s with acute or convalescent COVID-19.

The chain links TRBV5-4 to TRBJ2-2; no clear D. CDR3 size: 14 residues. Germline V gives CDR1 SGHNT, CDR2 YYREEE (reference sequence). Trimming took 2 bases from V and 0 from J, leaving 5 bases between them. The CDR3: CASSFSPNTGELFF. In DNA, the CDR3 is TGTGCCAGCAGCTTTAGCCCGAACACCGGGGAGCTGTTTTTT.

The J gene is TRBJ1-2, the V gene TRBV12-5; 9 nucleotides agree with TRBD1. The trim removed 5 bases at V and 3 bases at J, leaving 16 bases unmatched. Germline V gene data show CDR1 as LGHNT and CDR2 as FRNRAP. This CDR3 comprises 18 residues. CDR3 sequence (DNA): TGTGCTAGTGGTAGCACCTCTACAAACAGGGGGCGGTACTATGGCTACACCTTC. This sequence encodes CASGSTSTNRGRYYGYTF.